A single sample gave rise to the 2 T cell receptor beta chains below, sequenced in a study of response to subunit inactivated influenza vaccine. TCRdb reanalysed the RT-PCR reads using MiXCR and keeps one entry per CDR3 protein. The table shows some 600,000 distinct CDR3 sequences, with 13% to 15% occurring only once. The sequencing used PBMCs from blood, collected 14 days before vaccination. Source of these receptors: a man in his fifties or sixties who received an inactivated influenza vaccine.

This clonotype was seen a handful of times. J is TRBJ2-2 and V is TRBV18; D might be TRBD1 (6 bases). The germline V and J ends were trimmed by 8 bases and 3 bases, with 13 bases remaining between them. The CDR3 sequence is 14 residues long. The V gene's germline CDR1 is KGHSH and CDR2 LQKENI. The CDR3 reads CASHDRIDTGELFF. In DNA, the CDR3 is TGTGCCAGCCACGACAGGATTGACACCGGGGAGCTGTTTTTT.

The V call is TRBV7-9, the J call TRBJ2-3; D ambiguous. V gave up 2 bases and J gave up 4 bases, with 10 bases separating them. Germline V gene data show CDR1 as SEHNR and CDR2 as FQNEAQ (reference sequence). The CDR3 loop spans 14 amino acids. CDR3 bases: TGTGCCAGCAGCTTAAGTCTTCGGTCAGATACGCAGTATTTT. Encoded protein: CASSLSLRSDTQYF.